This T cell receptor beta chain was captured by sequencing in a study of liver allograft versus peripheral blood T cells. Turning to the study itself: Recipients' peripheral blood T cell receptor repertoires were compared with those in transplanted livers.

This clonotype is labeled as medium-sized. Its antigen remains unknown. In TCRdb, the reads were re-called with MiXCR into one record per CDR3 protein. The table includes 950 to 1,500 distinct CDR3 sequences, about 15% detected once. Study results and limitations: T cell receptor repertoires inside liver allografts reportedly differed from those in peripheral blood.

Trimming shortened V by 6 bases and J by 4 bases, and 20 bases separated the two germline ends. The germline CDR1 and CDR2 sequences are SGDLS and YYNGEE. CDR3 length: 15 amino acids. The chain has TRBV9 and TRBJ2-7, with unresolved D. The sequence came from a human patient who had a liver transplant. The graft donor may be the source of some T cells. The DNA of the CDR3 is TGTGCCAGCACTCCCGGCCTCGGTGGCGTATACGAGCAGTACTTC. Translating gives CASTPGLGGVYEQYF. The full variable domain, its missing parts supplied by reference TRBV9 and TRBJ2-7, is DSGVTQTPKHLITATGQRVTLRCSPRSGDLSVYWYQQSLDQGLQFLIQYYNGEERAKGNILERFSAQQFPDLHSELNLSSLELGDSALYFCASTPGLGGVYEQYFGPGTRLTVT.